Given below is one T cell receptor (beta chain) in context. What it binds is not known. The data originate from a study of beta chain features in type 1 diabetes. TCRB transcripts that were expressed got sequenced, as all of the isolated RNA had been reverse transcribed. The read count averaged about 3.3 million across naive, central memory and regulatory T cell samples. Method: immunoSEQ multiplex PCR; TCRdb's copy keeps in-frame clones and lacks some. The repertoire holds 250,000 to 300,000 clones, with approximately 24% as singletons. General study findings and limits: High TCR expression in some cells could lead to their over-representation in cDNA sequencing. Patients with Type 1 diabetes showed moderately but significantly shorter TCRB CDR3s in all four CD4+ subsets. Small HLA sub-analyses could not settle whether HLA shapes TCRB rearrangement.

The CDR3 runs to 15 residues. Looked up from germline, CDR1 is KGHSH and CDR2 is LQKENI. The junction had 6 bases not matched to a gene; V was cut back by 3 bases and J by 2 bases. The sequenced sample consisted of naive CD4+ T cells from blood. The chain joins TRBV18 to TRBJ2-5, with 7 nucleotides matching TRBD2. The source of this sequence is a woman aged 25-40 years with type 1 diabetes. DNA of the CDR3: TGTGCCAGCTCACCCCAGCCGGGACTACAAGAGACCCAGTACTTC. This codes for CASSPQPGLQETQYF.